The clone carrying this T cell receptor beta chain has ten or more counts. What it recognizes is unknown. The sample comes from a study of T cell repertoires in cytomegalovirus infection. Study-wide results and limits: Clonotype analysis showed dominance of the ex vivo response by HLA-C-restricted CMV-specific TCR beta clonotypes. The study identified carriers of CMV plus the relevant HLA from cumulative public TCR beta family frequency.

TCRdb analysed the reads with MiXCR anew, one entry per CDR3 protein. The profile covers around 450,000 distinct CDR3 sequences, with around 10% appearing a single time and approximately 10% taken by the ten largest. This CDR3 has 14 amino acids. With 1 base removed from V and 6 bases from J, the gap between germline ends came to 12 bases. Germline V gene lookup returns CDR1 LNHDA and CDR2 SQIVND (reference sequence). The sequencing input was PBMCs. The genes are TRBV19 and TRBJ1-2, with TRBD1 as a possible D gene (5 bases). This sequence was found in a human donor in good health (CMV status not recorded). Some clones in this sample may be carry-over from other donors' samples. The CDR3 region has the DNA TGTGCCAGTAGTATAGTCACAGGAGCACATGGCTACACCTTC. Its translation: CASSIVTGAHGYTF.